These 23 T cell receptor beta chains came from one sample sequenced in a study of T-cell memory formation after mild COVID-19. TCRdb independently ran MiXCR on the 5' RACE reads; one entry per CDR3 protein. There are a few hundred thousand distinct CDR3 sequences in the sample; about 16% occur only once, and roughly 22% lies in the top ten. The sequencing sample was made of PBMCs or a T cell subset sorted from them (not recorded which). All receptors come from a man aged 18 to 29 who had mild COVID-19 (a few samples of this study predate the infection). Cell type and time point are not known.

The chain carries TRBV4-1 and TRBJ2-5, with D tentatively TRBD1 (5 bases). Germline CDR1 MGHRA, CDR2 YSYEKL. Trimming left V 8 bases short and J 5 bases short, with 12 bases between. The length of the CDR3 is 12 residues. The CDR3 DNA reads TGCGCCAGCGGGGCACCCTGGGAGACCCAGTACTTC. It yields the protein CASGAPWETQYF.

This clonotype showed up many times. The chain's CDR3 is CASSAWDSQETQYF. The CDR3, as DNA: TGTGCCAGCAGCGCCTGGGACTCGCAAGAGACCCAGTACTTC. The chain uses TRBV9 and TRBJ2-5; perhaps TRBD2 as D (6 bases). Germline V gene sequence: CDR1 SGDLS, CDR2 YYNGEE. V was clipped by 3 bases and J by 2 bases, with 11 bases between them. CDR3 size: 14 residues.

This clonotype has a handful of counts. This chain uses TRBV24-1 with TRBJ1-5, with 10 bases identical to TRBD1. Unmatched junction bases numbered 11, after V lost 9 bases and J lost 1 base. CDR3 length: 17 amino acids. From germline, CDR1 is KGHDR and CDR2 SFDVKD. In nucleotides, the CDR3 is TGTGCCACCCAACCGGGACAGGGGATGGAAAGCAATCAGCCCCAGCATTTT. The encoded protein is CATQPGQGMESNQPQHF.

This clonotype was observed a handful of times. The chain has TRBV5-6 and TRBJ2-3, with 8 positions matching TRBD1. Germline V lookup: CDR1 SGHDT, CDR2 YYEEEE. This CDR3 region has 16 residues. V was clipped by 4 bases and J by 5 bases; unmatched bases: 12. The CDR3 bases are TGTGCCAGCAGCCTTCTGACAGGGGCACTGGGAGATACGCAGTATTTT. Translated: CASSLLTGALGDTQYF.

This clonotype was found a few times. The V call is TRBV5-6, the J call TRBJ2-4; unclear D gene. V was trimmed by 4 bases and J by 0 bases, leaving 11 bases between them. This CDR3 has 15 amino acids. Per germline, CDR1 SGHDT and CDR2 YYEEEE. This chain's CDR3 is CASSDAGLAKNIQYF. In DNA form, the CDR3 reads TGTGCCAGCAGCGACGCCGGGCTAGCCAAAAACATTCAGTACTTC.

The V and J genes are TRBV7-7 and TRBJ2-5; 9 bases agree with TRBD1. CDR1 SSHAT and CDR2 FNYEAQ come from the germline V gene (reference sequence). This CDR3 spans 14 amino acids. V lost 5 bases to trimming and J lost 4 bases; unmatched junction nucleotides: 5. CDR3 sequence: CASSTGQGTETQYF. The CDR3 nucleotides read TGTGCCAGCAGCACCGGACAGGGGACAGAGACCCAGTACTTC.

The chain carries TRBV5-1 and TRBJ2-5; tentatively, D is TRBD2 (6 bases). Germline V gene data show CDR1 as SGHRS and CDR2 as YFSETQ. This CDR3 region has 16 residues. V lost 6 bases and J lost 4, with 22 bases in between. As DNA, the CDR3 is TGCGCCAGCAAAAGCGGGCTGGGGACGGAGGGAGAGACCCAGTACTTC. Residues: CASKSGLGTEGETQYF.

The chain joins TRBV5-6 to TRBJ2-1; the match to TRBD2 covers 12 bases. Per the germline V gene, CDR1 is SGHDT and CDR2 is YYEEEE. With 5 bases clipped from V and 10 bases from J, the junction kept 7 bases outside the gene matches. This CDR3 contains 14 residues. This chain's CDR3 is CASRSSGGAWEQFF. The CDR3 nucleotides read TGTGCCAGCAGGTCTAGCGGGGGGGCCTGGGAGCAGTTCTTC. The variable domain in full, with the rest retrieved from reference TRBV5-6 and TRBJ2-1, is DAGVTQSPTHLIKTRGQQVTLRCSPKSGHDTVSWYQQALGQGPQFIFQYYEEEERQRGNFPDRFSGHQFPNYSSELNVNALLLGDSALYLCASRSSGGAWEQFFGPGTRLTVL.

The rearrangement uses TRBV5-1 and TRBJ2-1; 8 positions agree with TRBD2. The germline V gene encodes CDR1 SGHRS and CDR2 YFSETQ. The CDR3 length is 17 residues. V was clipped by 0 bases and J by 7 bases; unmatched bases: 12. The CDR3: CASSLAPAGTSGNEQFF. In DNA form, the CDR3 reads TGCGCCAGCAGCTTGGCCCCCGCCGGGACTAGTGGTAATGAGCAGTTCTTC.

J is TRBJ1-5 and V is TRBV6-5; TRBD1 matches 8 bases. Germline CDR1 and CDR2: MNHEY and SVGAGI. J was trimmed by 7 bases and V by 8 bases; bases with no gene match: 7. This CDR3 contains 13 residues. The CDR3 reads CASGRTGRQPQHF. As DNA, the CDR3 is TGTGCCAGCGGTCGGACAGGGCGACAGCCCCAGCATTTT.

This clonotype was seen a few times. This sequence joins TRBV7-6 and TRBJ2-2, with a possible D match to TRBD2 (6 bases). This CDR3 has 16 residues. Germline CDR1 is SGHVS and CDR2 is FNYEAQ. Trimming took off 5 bases at V and 2 bases at J, with 15 bases between the two ends. In nucleotides, the CDR3 is TGTGCCAGCAGCCCTAACGCGGGGAGAAACACCGGGGAGCTGTTTTTT. Translation: CASSPNAGRNTGELFF.

This clonotype was seen ten or more times. V usage is TRBV10-3 and J usage is TRBJ2-5; D gene uncertain. The V and J ends lost 0 bases and 5 bases respectively, with 7 bases between them. Germline CDR1 is ENHRY and CDR2 is SYGVKD. The CDR3 is 13 amino acids. In DNA, the CDR3 is TGTGCCATCAGTGAGTCGATAGGGGAGACCCAGTACTTC. The encoded protein is CAISESIGETQYF.

V is TRBV5-8 and J is TRBJ1-2; D is perhaps TRBD1 (5 bases). The CDR3 has 16 residues. With 2 bases removed from V and 0 bases from J, the gap between germline ends came to 14 bases. Germline CDR1 is SGHTS and CDR2 is YDEGEE. The CDR3 here is CASSFDQQGANYGYTF. The CDR3 bases are TGTGCCAGCAGCTTTGATCAGCAGGGAGCTAACTATGGCTACACCTTC. Variable domain in full (rest from reference TRBV5-8 and TRBJ1-2): EAGVTQSPTHLIKTRGQQATLRCSPISGHTSVYWYQQALGLGLQFLLWYDEGEERNRGNFPPRFSGRQFPNYSSELNVNALELEDSALYLCASSFDQQGANYGYTFGSGTRLTVV.

The V gene is TRBV18, the J gene TRBJ2-5; D remains ambiguous. The CDR3 loop spans 15 amino acids. Germline loops: CDR1 KGHSH, CDR2 LQKENI. V lost 6 bases, J lost 5 bases, and 19 bases lay in between. CDR3 sequence (DNA): TGTGCCAGCTCCCGCTACGGGCTTGCCCAGGAGACCCAGTACTTC. Amino acid sequence: CASSRYGLAQETQYF.

The chain recombines TRBV4-3 with TRBJ2-1; D ambiguous. The V end was cut by 0 bases, the J end by 7 bases, with 13 bases between. Germline CDR1 LGHNA, CDR2 YSLEER. CDR3 length: 15 amino acids. This CDR3 is CASSQDVLGRNEQFF. The CDR3 coding sequence is TGCGCCAGCAGCCAAGATGTTCTCGGCCGGAATGAGCAGTTCTTC.

The genes are TRBV9 and TRBJ2-5; D assignment may be TRBD1 or TRBD2 (6 bases each). Between the trimmed V and J ends, which lost 0 bases and 3 bases, there was a span of 9 bases. The CDR3 is 14 residues long. Germline V gene data show CDR1 as SGDLS and CDR2 as YYNGEE. CDR3: CASSVAGGEETQYF. The CDR3 region has the DNA TGTGCCAGCAGCGTAGCCGGGGGCGAAGAGACCCAGTACTTC.

This clonotype was detected a few times. The gene calls are TRBV4-3 and TRBJ1-1, with D unresolved. CDR1 and CDR2 from the germline V gene are LGHNA and YSLEER. This CDR3 has 16 amino acids. Trimming cost V 1 base and J 3 bases, with 15 bases left between them. This CDR3 is CASSQGTGSGYTEAFF. The DNA for the CDR3 is TGCGCCAGCAGCCAAGGAACGGGCTCGGGTTACACTGAAGCTTTCTTT.

The J gene is TRBJ1-1, the V gene TRBV28; D might be TRBD1 (6 bases). Germline V lookup: CDR1 MDHEN, CDR2 SYDVKM. V lost 6 bases and J lost 1, with 15 bases in between. CDR3 length: 15 amino acids. The CDR3 sequence is CASSTTGYGNTEAFF. The DNA for the CDR3 is TGTGCCAGCAGCACAACAGGGTACGGGAACACTGAAGCTTTCTTT.

The CDR3 coding sequence is TGTGCCAGCAGCCCAGACAGGGACGTGTACCAAGAGACCCAGTACTTC. Translating gives CASSPDRDVYQETQYF. This sequence joins TRBV5-6 and TRBJ2-5; 7 bases match TRBD1. The CDR3 totals 16 residues. V was clipped by 4 bases and J by 0 bases; unmatched bases: 9. The V gene's germline CDR1 is SGHDT and CDR2 YYEEEE.

This chain links TRBV21-1 with TRBJ1-2; TRBD1, the D gene given by the table, was not confirmed from the DNA. TRBV21-1 is designated a pseudogene. The CDR3 runs to 12 residues. The CDR3: CANWTALISGTF. For the CDR3, the DNA is TGTGCCAATTGGACAGCCTTGATCTCGGGGACCTTC.

The V call is TRBV27, the J call TRBJ1-6; 7 bases are a match to TRBD1. V was clipped by 5 bases and J by 6 bases; unmatched bases: 10. This CDR3 has 16 residues. Per the germline V gene, CDR1 is MNHEY and CDR2 is SMNVEV (reference sequence). The chain's CDR3 is CASSLGRDRSNSPLHF. The CDR3 nucleotides are TGTGCCAGCAGTCTGGGGAGGGACAGAAGTAATTCACCCCTCCACTTT.

The chain is built from TRBV29-1 and TRBJ2-7; either TRBD1 or TRBD2 may supply D (6 bases each). Germline CDR1 is SQVTM and CDR2 is ANQGSEA. Trimming stripped 5 bases from V and 1 base from J, with 12 bases between. CDR3 length: 13 residues. The CDR3 is CSVFGGRSYEQYF. The DNA for the CDR3 is TGCAGCGTTTTCGGGGGCAGGTCCTACGAGCAGTACTTC.

The genes are TRBV7-2 and TRBJ1-6; 7 nucleotides agree with TRBD1. V lost 5 bases and J lost 10; bases outside the gene matches: 8. The germline V gene encodes CDR1 SGHTA and CDR2 FQGNSA. This CDR3 contains 14 residues. The CDR3 DNA reads as TGTGCCAGCAGCCCGGGACAGATAATATCACCCCTCCACTTT. Translation: CASSPGQIISPLHF.